This T cell receptor beta chain was identified during a study of shared clonotypes between healthy human individuals. Study overall: The study enrolled a couple of women and three men aged 18 to 49.

From CD4+ cells came CD45RA+ naive and CD45RA-negative memory subsets. Authors' data handling: ImmunoSEQ yielded junction-only sequences lacking quality scores, so filtering differed. Produced via immunoSEQ multiplex PCR; TCRdb's table is partial and in-frame only. The V and J calls and clone size come from that table; D and trimming were worked out from the DNA. The sample records some 630,000 clones, around 72% being singletons. Study-wide findings and caveats: Deeper or shallower sequencing was expected to change how clonotypes are shared among donors.

The CDR3 is made up of 13 amino acids. Germline CDR1 LGHNA, CDR2 YNFKEQ. V lost 6 bases and J lost 6, with 13 bases in between. Of note for this clone: Its antigen is still unknown.

The clonotype comes from a young woman in good health. The chain recombines TRBV4-2 with TRBJ2-3; D possibly corresponds to TRBD2 (6 bases). What was sequenced was memory CD4+ T cells sorted from blood. Regarding subset: CD45RA-negative fraction. The CDR3 is CASRRGEEDTQYF. The CDR3 nucleotides read TGTGCCAGCAGGCGGGGCGAGGAGGATACGCAGTATTTT.